This entry lists 20 T cell receptor beta chains sequenced from one sample in a study of blood T cell repertoires in COVID-19 (TCRdb year 2020). Receptors were amplified or captured by the immunoSEQ multiplex PCR assay. The table comes from immuneACCESS by way of TCRdb, which keeps in-frame sequences with V and J called. Part of the clones is missing from these tables; in studies checked, under half for an unresolved V gene and the rest for unknown reasons. The sample records 140,000 to 150,000 clones, 88% of which are singletons. The ten most abundant clones make up about 1.7% of the sample. Sequences were obtained from peripheral blood. The receptor source for this set is a woman aged 50 to 60 with acute or convalescent COVID-19.

The chain joins TRBV5-8 to TRBJ2-7; 8 bases align to TRBD2. The CDR3 consists of 15 residues. Germline assignment: CDR1 SGHTS and CDR2 YDEGEE. J lost 0 bases, V lost 0 bases, and 2 bases had no gene match. DNA of the CDR3: TGTGCCAGCAGCTTGGGACTAGCGTCCTCCTACGAGCAGTACTTC. Its translation is CASSLGLASSYEQYF.

The J gene is TRBJ2-5, the V gene TRBV2, with 12 bases fitting TRBD2. Germline assignment: CDR1 SNHLY and CDR2 FYNNEI. Trimming removed 4 bases from V and 5 bases from J; junction bases left unmatched: 5. CDR3 length: 15 amino acids. The CDR3 loop is CASSGGLAGFETQYF. CDR3 nucleotides: TGTGCCAGCAGTGGAGGACTAGCGGGATTTGAGACCCAGTACTTC.

V usage is TRBV27 and J usage is TRBJ2-7; 9 bases map to TRBD1. The CDR3 is 14 residues long. Trimming at V came to 5 bases and at J to 5 bases, leaving 7 bases not matched to a gene. CDR1 and CDR2 (germline): MNHEY, SMNVEV (reference sequence). The CDR3 sequence: CASSLTGGFHEQYF. The CDR3 DNA reads as TGTGCCAGCAGTCTAACAGGGGGCTTCCACGAGCAGTACTTC.

The rearrangement uses TRBV24-1 and TRBJ2-1; D gene uncertain. The V gene lost 1 base and the J gene lost 0 bases, with 18 bases spanning the gap. CDR3 length equals 19 residues. The germline V gene has CDR1 KGHDR and CDR2 SFDVKD. This chain's CDR3 is CATSDFSPLSGSSYNEQFF. The CDR3 DNA reads TGTGCCACCAGTGATTTTTCCCCGCTTTCAGGAAGCTCCTACAATGAGCAGTTCTTC.

The table lists this clone with a count of one. The chain is built from TRBV18 and TRBJ2-3; D uncertain. The CDR3 contains 14 residues. Germline CDR1 reads KGHSH; CDR2 reads LQKENI. Trimming removed 5 bases from V and 4 bases from J, with 13 bases in between. CDR3: CASSGLTLPDTQYF. The CDR3 region has the DNA TGTGCCAGCTCAGGCCTCACCCTCCCAGATACGCAGTATTTT.

This chain links TRBV10-3 with TRBJ2-3; D is perhaps TRBD2 (6 bases). The V end was cut by 6 bases, the J end by 2 bases, with 15 bases between. The V gene's germline CDR1 is ENHRY and CDR2 SYGVKD. This CDR3 has 15 amino acids. CDR3 residues: CAISALARNTDTQYF. In DNA, the CDR3 is TGTGCCATCAGCGCTCTAGCGAGGAACACAGATACGCAGTATTTT.

The table lists this clone with a few counts. The chain is built from TRBV7-9 and TRBJ2-1; weak D call: TRBD2 (6 bases). CDR1 SEHNR and CDR2 FQNEAQ come from the germline V gene (reference sequence). The CDR3 spans 14 residues. The germline V and J ends were trimmed by 5 bases and 8 bases, with 16 bases remaining between them. CDR3 region: CASSRSGTSHEQFF. The CDR3 DNA is TGTGCCAGCAGCCGCTCCGGCACTAGCCATGAGCAGTTCTTC.

This clone was detected once. The J gene is TRBJ1-1, the V gene TRBV7-3; D unresolved. Germline V gene sequence: CDR1 SGHTA, CDR2 FQGTGA. With 4 bases removed from V and 1 base from J, the gap between germline ends came to 7 bases. CDR3 size: 13 residues. The CDR3 region is CASSYRQNTEAFF. The CDR3, as DNA: TGTGCCAGCAGCTATCGACAGAACACTGAAGCTTTCTTT. Full variable domain (missing parts from reference TRBV7-3 and TRBJ1-1): GAGVSQTPSNKVTEKGKYVELRCDPISGHTALYWYRQSLGQGPEFLIYFQGTGAADDSGLPNDRFFAVRPEGSVSTLKIQRTERGDSAVYLCASSYRQNTEAFFGQGTRLTVV.

The chain joins TRBV6-5 to TRBJ1-1; D unresolved. This CDR3 has 14 amino acids. Germline CDR1 is MNHEY and CDR2 is SVGAGI. Trimming stripped 2 bases from V and 5 bases from J, with 12 bases between. Here the CDR3 reads CASSYQDRGTEAFF. For the CDR3, the DNA is TGTGCCAGCAGTTACCAGGACCGGGGTACTGAAGCTTTCTTT.

The chain employs TRBV5-1 and TRBJ1-4; D ambiguous. The CDR3 contains 15 residues. Per the germline V gene, CDR1 is SGHRS and CDR2 is YFSETQ. Trimming removed 3 bases from V and 3 bases from J, with 12 bases in between. CDR3 region: CASSSPGSANEKLFF. In DNA, the CDR3 is TGCGCCAGCAGCTCCCCGGGGTCGGCTAATGAAAAACTGTTTTTT.

The rearrangement joins TRBV27 to TRBJ2-2, with TRBD2 as a possible D gene (6 bases). This CDR3 contains 14 residues. Trimming took off 0 bases at V and 6 bases at J, with 8 bases between the two ends. Looked up from germline, CDR1 is MNHEY and CDR2 is SMNVEV (reference sequence). This CDR3 is CASSLSRRAGELFF. DNA of the CDR3: TGTGCCAGCAGTTTATCGCGGAGGGCCGGGGAGCTGTTTTTT.

The rearrangement links TRBV5-4 to TRBJ2-1, with unresolved D. CDR3 length equals 13 residues. Germline-derived CDR1 and CDR2 are SGHNT and YYREEE (reference sequence). The V and J ends lost 2 bases and 7 bases respectively, with 10 bases between them. DNA for the CDR3: TGTGCCAGCAGCTTATGGAGTCTGAATGAGCAGTTCTTC. Its translation: CASSLWSLNEQFF.

The V call is TRBV10-3, the J call TRBJ2-3; 15 bases agree with TRBD2. The trim removed 6 bases at V and 1 base at J, leaving 8 bases unmatched. CDR1 ENHRY and CDR2 SYGVKD come from the germline V gene. This CDR3 has 18 residues. CDR3 residues: CAISPGLAGGEGTDTQYF. CDR3 sequence (DNA): TGTGCCATCAGCCCGGGACTAGCGGGAGGTGAGGGCACAGATACGCAGTATTTT.

The rearrangement joins TRBV6-1 to TRBJ1-3; 7 bases map to TRBD1. Germline loops: CDR1 MNHNS, CDR2 SASEGT. The CDR3 totals 17 residues. The J segment lost 0 bases and the V segment lost 4 bases, leaving 9 bases of the junction unmatched. The CDR3, as DNA: TGTGCCAGCAGTGGACAGGGAATAGGGGGCTCTGGAAACACCATATATTTT. It codes for CASSGQGIGGSGNTIYF.

The rearrangement links TRBV6-1 to TRBJ2-5; TRBD2 aligns across 8 bases. This CDR3 is 16 amino acids long. With 1 base clipped from V and 1 base from J, the junction kept 5 bases outside the gene matches. Germline assignment: CDR1 MNHNS and CDR2 SASEGT. CDR3 loop: CASSEVLSGGQETQYF. The CDR3 DNA reads TGTGCCAGCAGTGAAGTCCTAAGCGGGGGCCAAGAGACCCAGTACTTC.

The V call is TRBV10-2, the J call TRBJ1-5; D is possibly TRBD1 (5 bases). This CDR3 contains 13 residues. The germline V gene encodes CDR1 WSHSY and CDR2 SAAADI. The ends were cut back, 6 bases at V and 3 bases at J, with 9 bases in the middle. The CDR3 region has the DNA TGCGCCAGCAGCGAGGGGCCCAATCAGCCCCAGCATTTT. This encodes CASSEGPNQPQHF.

A note on this clone: Distinct nucleotide sequences in the sample also encode this CDR3. CDR3 nucleotide sequence: TGTGCCAGCAGCGTTGGACTAGCGGGGTACAATGAGCAGTTCTTC. This translates into CASSVGLAGYNEQFF. This chain uses TRBV9 with TRBJ2-1, with TRBD2 matching 12 bases. CDR3 size: 15 residues. V was clipped by 2 bases and J by 4 bases; unmatched bases: 1. Germline CDR1 reads SGDLS; CDR2 reads YYNGEE. Variable domain in full (rest from reference TRBV9 and TRBJ2-1): DSGVTQTPKHLITATGQRVTLRCSPRSGDLSVYWYQQSLDQGLQFLIQYYNGEERAKGNILERFSAQQFPDLHSELNLSSLELGDSALYFCASSVGLAGYNEQFFGPGTRLTVL.

The J gene is TRBJ1-1, the V gene TRBV11-2; the match to TRBD1 covers 7 bases. Germline lookup yields CDR1 SGHAT and CDR2 FQNNGV. Trimming removed 3 bases from V and 8 bases from J; junction bases left unmatched: 9. The CDR3 extends over 14 amino acids. CDR3 DNA: TGTGCCAGCAGCTTTGTGGGAGACAGGGTCGAAGCTTTCTTT. It is translated as CASSFVGDRVEAFF.

V and J are TRBV18 and TRBJ2-7, with 8 bases identical to TRBD1. Germline loops: CDR1 KGHSH, CDR2 LQKENI. The CDR3 consists of 16 residues. J gave up 0 bases and V 3 bases, and 7 bases lay outside the gene matches. The CDR3 loop is CASSPYRQGSSYEQYF. CDR3 bases: TGTGCCAGCTCACCTTACCGACAGGGGAGCTCCTACGAGCAGTACTTC.

The chain joins TRBV19 to TRBJ1-5; TRBD1 agrees at 7 bases. After removal of 2 bases from V and 6 bases from J, the junction contained 4 bases not matched to a gene. CDR3 length: 14 amino acids. Germline CDR1 and CDR2: LNHDA and SQIVND (reference sequence). In nucleotides, the CDR3 is TGTGCCAGTAGTATACAAGGGGGCGGTCAGCCCCAGCATTTT. It translates to CASSIQGGGQPQHF.